The 20 T cell receptor beta chains below come from one sample, sequenced in a study of shared clonotypes between healthy human individuals. TCRdb keeps only in-frame clones here, not all; method: immunoSEQ multiplex PCR. The table includes about 480,000 clones, about 75% detected once. Source material: PBMCs. The receptors shown here come from a woman aged 40 to 50 in good health. Some clones in this sample may be carry-over from other donors' samples.

CDR3 protein: CASSPQTSGSPSDTQYF. The CDR3 DNA sequence: TGTGCCAGCAGCCCTCAGACTAGCGGGAGCCCCTCAGATACGCAGTATTTT. The V and J genes are TRBV7-2 and TRBJ2-3; 12 bases line up with TRBD2. There are 17 residues in the CDR3. Trimming took 5 bases from V and 4 from J; bases not matched to a gene: 10. Germline CDR1 SGHTA, CDR2 FQGNSA.

On this clone: This could be a read error, since a much larger clone is one nucleotide away. The CDR3, as DNA: TGTGCCAGCAGCTTGGCCAACACTGAAGCTTTCTTT. Translated, it gives CASSLANTEAFF. The genes are TRBV5-7 and TRBJ1-1; D remains ambiguous. TRBV5-7 is reported as an ORF; its role is uncertain. With 0 bases removed from V and 2 bases from J, the gap between germline ends came to 2 bases. CDR3 length: 12 residues.

Written as DNA, the CDR3 is TGTGCCAGCAGTGATGTTGGACGGGGCAGGAAAGCTTTCTTT. Its translation: CASSDVGRGRKAFF. The gene calls are TRBV28 and TRBJ1-1, with D perhaps TRBD1 (5 bases). Trimming removed 5 bases from V and 9 bases from J, with 19 bases in between. Germline V CDR1 and CDR2: MDHEN, SYDVKM. The CDR3 loop spans 14 amino acids. The variable domain in full, with the rest retrieved from reference TRBV28 and TRBJ1-1, is DVKVTQSSRYLVKRTGEKVFLECVQDMDHENMFWYRQDPGLGLRLIYFSYDVKMKEKGDIPEGYSVSREKKERFSLILESASTNQTSMYLCASSDVGRGRKAFFGQGTRLTVV.

The chain combines TRBV18 with TRBJ1-2, with D tentatively TRBD1 (5 bases). The CDR3 spans 12 residues. The germline gives CDR1 KGHSH, CDR2 LQKENI. V lost 4 bases, J lost 2 bases, and 5 bases lay in between. CDR3 loop: CASSQGNYGYTF. The DNA for the CDR3 is TGTGCCAGCTCACAGGGGAACTATGGCTACACCTTC.

J is TRBJ2-5 and V is TRBV27, with 7 bases aligning to TRBD1. Germline trimming cut 5 bases from V and 2 bases from J; bases unmatched to any gene: 8. Germline CDR1 reads MNHEY; CDR2 reads SMNVEV (reference sequence). The CDR3 is 15 amino acids. The CDR3, as DNA: TGTGCCAGCAGTACCCGACAGGGAGAACAAGAGACCCAGTACTTC. As protein: CASSTRQGEQETQYF.

V and J are TRBV15 and TRBJ2-7; D is ambiguous. V lost 3 bases and J lost 9, with 18 bases in between. The V gene's germline CDR1 is LNHNV and CDR2 YYDKDF (reference sequence). The CDR3 loop spans 14 amino acids. This CDR3 reads CATSRDPQSFGQYF. The CDR3 region has the DNA TGTGCCACCAGCAGGGATCCCCAGTCCTTCGGGCAGTACTTC.

The CDR3 sequence: CAWSSDLLSSYEQYF. DNA of the CDR3: TGTGCCTGGTCCTCGGACTTGCTGAGCTCCTACGAGCAGTACTTC. The rearrangement uses TRBV30 and TRBJ2-7; maybe TRBD2 (5 bases). Germline CDR1 GTSNPN, CDR2 SVGIG (reference sequence). Trimming stripped 5 bases from V and 0 bases from J, with 17 bases between. The CDR3 has 15 residues. Supplemented by reference TRBV30 and TRBJ2-7, the full variable domain reads SQTIHQWPATLVQPVGSPLSLECTVEGTSNPNLYWYRQAAGRGLQLLFYSVGIGQISSEVPQNLSASRPQDRQFILSSKKLLLSDSGFYLCAWSSDLLSSYEQYFGPGTRLTVT.

This clone has only one observation. The chain employs TRBV7-8 and TRBJ2-3; TRBD2 matches 13 bases. Germline assignment: CDR1 SGHVS and CDR2 FQNEAQ. V trimming: 4 bases; J trimming: 0 bases; junction bases outside the gene matches: 7. The CDR3 has 18 amino acids. The CDR3 here is CASSSRTSGRGSTDTQYF. The CDR3 DNA reads TGTGCCAGCAGCTCCCGGACTAGCGGGAGAGGGAGCACAGATACGCAGTATTTT.

The chain carries TRBV28 and TRBJ1-2, with D possibly matching TRBD1 (5 bases). Germline values: CDR1 MDHEN, CDR2 SYDVKM. The V end lost 7 bases, the J end lost 0 bases, and 12 bases lay between the germline ends. The CDR3 runs to 14 residues. The CDR3, as DNA: TGTGCCAGCACCCCTTTAGGGGCTAACTATGGCTACACCTTC. It translates to CASTPLGANYGYTF.

V usage is TRBV5-4 and J usage is TRBJ2-1, with TRBD2 identical over 9 bases. The CDR3 is made up of 14 amino acids. CDR1 SGHNT and CDR2 YYREEE come from the germline V gene (reference sequence). Trimming at V came to 3 bases and at J to 3 bases, leaving 1 base not matched to a gene. The CDR3 is CASSSAGGYNEQFF. The CDR3 coding sequence is TGTGCCAGCAGCTCAGCGGGAGGCTACAATGAGCAGTTCTTC.

Here the CDR3 reads CASSYSWDRTYEQYF. The CDR3 DNA follows: TGTGCCAGCAGTTACTCTTGGGACAGGACCTACGAGCAGTACTTC. The rearrangement joins TRBV6-5 to TRBJ2-7; 8 bases are a match to TRBD1. The CDR3 has 15 residues. Looked up from germline, CDR1 is MNHEY and CDR2 is SVGAGI. Losses at the gene ends were 0 bases for V and 2 bases for J; bases not matched to a gene: 3.

The genes are TRBV12-5 and TRBJ1-1; D is ambiguous. V lost 0 bases and J lost 8, with 25 bases in between. The germline V gene has CDR1 LGHNT and CDR2 FRNRAP. The CDR3 loop spans 18 amino acids. CDR3 loop: CASGLVLLGDFFNAEAFF. As DNA, the CDR3 is TGTGCTAGTGGTTTGGTCCTTTTGGGTGATTTTTTCAACGCCGAAGCTTTCTTT.

This clone was observed many times. J is TRBJ2-4 and V is TRBV30; D may be TRBD1 or TRBD2 (5 bases each). The germline gives CDR1 GTSNPN, CDR2 SVGIG (reference sequence). CDR3 length equals 13 residues. V lost 3 bases and J lost 7, with 13 bases in between. CDR3 residues: CAWSAKGTNIQYF. In nucleotides, the CDR3 is TGTGCCTGGAGCGCAAAGGGGACCAACATTCAGTACTTC.

About this clone itself: The identical CDR3 is also encoded by other nucleotide sequences in the sample. V is TRBV30 and J is TRBJ2-7; possibly TRBD1 or TRBD2 for D (6 bases each). CDR1 is GTSNPN, CDR2 SVGIG, per germline (reference sequence). The V and J ends lost 0 bases and 4 bases respectively, with 10 bases between them. There are 13 residues in the CDR3. CDR3 in DNA: TGTGCCTGGAGTGTAGGGGGGTCGTACGAGCAGTACTTC. This gives the protein CAWSVGGSYEQYF.

This chain links TRBV25-1 with TRBJ2-1; TRBD2 is a possible D gene (5 bases). This CDR3 is built from 16 residues. Trimming took off 5 bases at V and 1 base at J, with 15 bases between the two ends. CDR1 and CDR2 from the germline V gene are MGHDK and SYGVNS. This CDR3 is CASSYPHGGSYNEQFF. The CDR3 DNA follows: TGTGCCAGCAGTTACCCTCACGGAGGTTCCTACAATGAGCAGTTCTTC. Drawing the rest from reference TRBV25-1 and TRBJ2-1, the complete variable domain is EADIYQTPRYLVIGTGKKITLECSQTMGHDKMYWYQQDPGMELHLIHYSYGVNSTEKGDLSSESTVSRIRTEHFPLTLESARPSHTSQYLCASSYPHGGSYNEQFFGPGTRLTVL.

This clone was observed once. The chain links TRBV19 to TRBJ2-2, with D possibly matching TRBD1 (5 bases). The CDR3 runs 14 residues. V shed 5 bases and J shed 3 bases, with 10 bases lying between them. The germline gives CDR1 LNHDA, CDR2 SQIVND (reference sequence). CDR3 protein: CASSGHPHTGELFF. The CDR3 coding sequence is TGTGCCAGTAGTGGACACCCGCACACCGGGGAGCTGTTTTTT.

The gene calls are TRBV7-2 and TRBJ2-1; 12 nucleotides agree with TRBD2. Germline CDR1 is SGHTA and CDR2 is FQGNSA. This CDR3 spans 15 amino acids. V gave up 1 base and J gave up 10 bases; unmatched junction bases: 5. CDR3 sequence reads: CASSLEGLAGREQFF. As DNA, the CDR3 is TGTGCCAGCAGCTTAGAAGGACTAGCGGGAAGAGAGCAGTTCTTC. Full variable domain (remainder filled in from reference TRBV7-2 and TRBJ2-1): GAGVSQSPSNKVTEKGKDVELRCDPISGHTALYWYRQSLGQGLEFLIYFQGNSAPDKSGLPSDRFSAERTGGSVSTLTIQRTQQEDSAVYLCASSLEGLAGREQFFGPGTRLTVL.

As regards this clone: This sample also contains other DNA sequences that code for the same CDR3. The chain is built from TRBV7-9 and TRBJ2-7; no clear D. Trimming stripped 5 bases from V and 0 bases from J, with 11 bases between. The germline gives CDR1 SEHNR, CDR2 FQNEAQ (reference sequence). The CDR3 covers 14 residues. CDR3 DNA sequence: TGTGCCAGCAGCCCAGGACGGACCTCCTACGAGCAGTACTTC. Residues: CASSPGRTSYEQYF.

V and J are TRBV5-5 and TRBJ2-5; 11 bases are a match to TRBD1. CDR3 length: 15 residues. V lost 4 bases and J lost 5; bases outside the gene matches: 7. Germline V CDR1 and CDR2: SGHKS, YYEKEE (reference sequence). The CDR3 spells CASSTRTGGHETQYF. The CDR3 nucleotides read TGTGCCAGCAGCACCCGGACAGGGGGCCACGAGACCCAGTACTTC.

This sequence joins TRBV10-3 and TRBJ1-4; D gene uncertain. The germline V and J ends were trimmed by 2 bases and 4 bases, with 8 bases remaining between them. Germline lookup yields CDR1 ENHRY and CDR2 SYGVKD. The CDR3 has 14 residues. This CDR3 is CAISEGQDNEKLFF. DNA of the CDR3: TGTGCCATCAGTGAGGGGCAGGATAATGAAAAACTGTTTTTT.